This entry is about one T cell receptor (beta chain). The sample comes from a study of blood T cell repertoires in COVID-19. In the authors' workflow: Using reference gene primer amplification, nucleated cell counts were estimated. Generated by immunoSEQ multiplex PCR, the TCRdb table keeps only in-frame clones and is missing some. From that table come the V and J calls and clone size; the DNA was used to work out D and trimming. The sample has tens of thousands of clones, less than 85% seen once; the top ten hold roughly 31%. Per germline, CDR1 SGHVS and CDR2 FQNEAQ. Germline trimming cut 5 bases from V and 7 bases from J; bases unmatched to any gene: 12. The CDR3 has 18 amino acids.

Sequencing was done on a sample of peripheral blood. The chain is built from TRBV7-8 and TRBJ2-3; 16 bases are a match to TRBD2. The origin of this receptor is a human donor in a cohort sampled during active COVID-19. The CDR3 bases are TGTGCCAGCAGCACAGTCCCGGGACTAGCGGGGGGGCCAAATACGCAGTATTTT. Its translation is CASSTVPGLAGGPNTQYF.